This T cell receptor (beta chain) emerged from a study of cytomegalovirus exposure and HLA in healthy donors (TCRdb year 2017). For the wider study: An earlier analysis of some 620 of the donors reported under 300 Gb of sequence data and around 120 million unique TCR beta sequences obtained from approximately 180 million T cells. An earlier analysis of some 500 of the donors used high-throughput TCR beta sequencing to judge whether each TCR beta V gene segment behaved as functional or pseudogenic. On average, 235,054 unique TCR beta nucleotide sequences were sequenced per donor among a few hundred genotyped donors of the cohort, with about 19% of those sequences being non-productive. Both class I and class II loci were covered by HLA typing, at four-digit resolution. Of the 300 to 500 genotyped donors, 65% to 90% were placed in the genetic ancestry cluster associated with self-reported Caucasian donors. A separate validation cohort of 100 to 150 different subjects was used in addition to the approximately 640-subject first cohort. Using immunosequencing, the study profiled T cell repertoires from fewer than 850 subjects and related those repertoires to cytomegalovirus serostatus. The study combined high-throughput TCR immunosequencing, statistical association of individual TCRs with disease status, and machine learning to predict cytomegalovirus infection status. Every repertoire in the discovery cohort had been generated on one and the same sequencing platform. In the later analysis, no new phenotypic data were used to find candidate immune exposures; instead, reliance was placed on TCR beta sequences and their occurrence across donors. A handful of DR-DQ haplotypes were handled as single units for association and clustering because linkage in the cohort was strong. Genome-wide SNP genotypes for about 55% of the roughly 670 donors were used in a later genetic analysis, which treated that subset as a discovery cohort. The number of donors typed differed by locus, with 629-630 for A, B, C, DRB1 and DQB1, roughly 520 for DQA1, nearly 610 for DPA1, and 400 to 490 for DPB1. The study was designed to test whether signatures of past pathogen exposure could be identified by cataloging public T cell receptors. Donor age, sex, ethnicity and CMV serostatus were compiled alongside the repertoire data. An early release that covered some 640 HLA-typed donors contained about 300 gigabases of sequencing data and about 84 million unique TCR sequences. A later analysis re-examined previously published TCR beta repertoires from around 670 donors and added high-resolution HLA genotyping to investigate patterns of TCR occurrence.

What the study reported, not specific to this receptor: Linkage disequilibrium might explain the correlated functional status among segregating V segments, but an unknown experimental factor could not be ruled out. According to a later analysis, TCR association rates differed among HLA loci, with DRB1 alleles showing the most associated TCRs and HLA-C alleles showing the fewest. Because counts were too low, approximately 15 rarely observed V segments, including chromosome 9 orphons, were excluded from the earlier analysis of about 500 of the donors. Most TCR sequences were seen in very few donors, while some public TCRs were found in many individuals. This cohort had only TCR beta chains sequenced, and the lack of alpha or paired-chain data limited which features could be detected. A later analysis associated roughly 17,000 TCR beta sequences with specific HLA alleles at a false discovery rate of 0.05. Broadly in line with IMGT annotations, most TCR beta V segments showed up in productive rearrangements about 87% or about 30% of the time in an earlier analysis of 587 of the donors. A further reported finding was that TCR beta sequences accurately predicted the HLA-A and HLA-B alleles for most subjects in the first cohort. A later analysis found that HLA-associated TCR beta chains were more clonally expanded and had lower generation probabilities than equally common non-associated chains. A later genetic analysis reported fewer N-insertions in productive TCRs among donors in an Asian-associated ancestry cluster than the approximately 700-donor mean. Presence/absence analyses assumed roughly uniform sequencing depth across donors, an assumption that may not hold. The only immune exposure information available for the cohort was CMV serostatus. A later genetic analysis associated a missense DCLRE1C variant with V-gene and J-gene trimming of TCR beta chains, and an independent cohort replicated the association. Most CMV-associated TCR beta chains appeared to be HLA-restricted in a later analysis, and the HLA associations seemed to be driven largely by CMV exposure. Some IMGT-functional V segments, including TRBV6-2 and TRBV6-3, could not be told apart with the 87-base-pair reads, so those segments were excluded. The sequencing pipeline was judged likely to have produced a cluster of highly shared sequence variants as a technical artifact. In both the original and validation cohorts, the classifier was reported to diagnose cytomegalovirus status with high specificity and sensitivity. When HLA alleles, especially DR and DQ, strongly co-occurred, attributing TCR associations to individual alleles was difficult. In vitro tests confirmed that a few of the cytomegalovirus-associated TCR beta chains recognize cytomegalovirus antigens. Because HLA typing was unavailable for some donors at each locus, only the typed subset was used in association tests. The study listed 150 to 200 TCR beta chains as associated with cytomegalovirus. Several of the top co-occurrence clusters appeared to be linked to parvovirus B19, influenza, CMV and Epstein-Barr virus, according to a later analysis. The authors suggested that the approach could potentially be generalized to other disease states and immunological phenotypes.

Libraries came from the immunoSEQ multiplex PCR assay. For the multiplex PCR, a mixture combining 60 forward primers for TCR Vbeta segments and 13 reverse primers for TCR Jbeta segments was used. A multiplex PCR assay on genomic DNA amplified the CDR3 region of rearranged TCR beta genes. On the Illumina HiSeq System, the amplified TCR beta libraries were sequenced as 87-base-pair reads. In the source study's methods: A later analysis tallied roughly 78 million unique TCR beta chains across the 600 to 700 repertoires, and about 10 million of those chains were shared by two or more donors. Raw reads were error-corrected and collapsed into unique sequences with a nearest-neighbor algorithm that merged closely related sequences to remove PCR and sequencing errors. V, D and J gene segments were assigned by aligning CDR3 sequences to IMGT reference sequences. For a sequence to be retained, at least a six-nucleotide match to both a V gene segment and a J gene segment was required. Rearrangements were classified as productive when the CDR3 lacked stop codons and remained in frame with V and J, and all other rearrangements were classified as non-productive. CDR3 was defined according to IMGT convention as the region running from the second conserved V-encoded cysteine to the conserved J-encoded phenylalanine. Sequences without an unambiguous match to a single V gene segment were excluded from the earlier analysis of 450 to 650 of the donors. An earlier analysis of under 750 of the donors called V segments functional above 56.7% productive rearrangements and segregating when the between-donor standard deviation exceeded 5%. A statistical classification framework was developed to diagnose cytomegalovirus status using the catalog of TCR beta chain sequences. V and J gene assignment, in a later analysis, came from comparing TCR nucleotide sequences with IMGT/GENE-DB human TR gene sequences. A later analysis assigned CDR3 sequences and most-parsimonious VDJ recombination scenarios with the TCRdist pipeline. In a later analysis, each TCR beta chain was defined by its CDR3 amino acid sequence together with its V-gene family, and reads lacking a unique V-gene family were excluded. A later analysis removed 592 highly shared, low-generation-probability nucleotide sequences to deal with suspected cross-contamination and a sequencing artifact. In a later analysis, a clonal expansion index for each public chain was calculated from normalized within-repertoire ranks of inferred template counts. Generation probabilities in a later analysis came from a VDJ recombination model fitted to out-of-frame rearrangements, and those results were checked against IGoR. In a later analysis, hypergeometric tests were used to score TCR-TCR, TCR-HLA and TCR-CMV co-occurrence, with a repertoire-size bias correction applied to TCR pairs. False discovery rates were estimated in a later analysis by permuting HLA or CMV assignments 20 times. A later analysis grouped co-occurring TCRs with DBSCAN, adding TCRdist sequence similarity when clustering within HLA-allele-positive subsets. Repertoires with fewer than 30,000 or more than 120,000 public chains were left out of co-occurrence clustering, as were five repertoires with anomalous nucleotide sharing. TCRdb stores this immuneACCESS table with in-frame sequences only. Part of the clones is absent; in the studies checked, under half of the shortfall reflects unresolved V genes, and no reason is known for the rest. The V and J calls and clone size are taken from that table; D and trimming were inferred from the DNA. The sample has about 140,000 clones on record, about 79% of them singletons. The ten largest clones represent 4% to 5% of the sample.

According to the germline V gene (reference sequence), CDR1 reads MNHEY and CDR2 reads SMNVEV. CDR3 length: 15 amino acids, cysteine to phenylalanine. Only the CDR3 DNA is retained, 45 bases long and in frame from the first base. On this clone itself: Its cognate antigen has yet to be identified. No base quality values were provided; no much bigger clone lies one nucleotide off.

The cohort consisted of approximately 670 healthy bone marrow donors. At the time of sampling, all cohort members were nominally healthy, though unrecorded immune exposures were likely present. The donor was CMV seropositive and belonged to the group of 250 to 300 seropositive cohort members. Each donor provided a peripheral blood sample, and peripheral blood mononuclear cells were used for TCR beta sequencing. The Qiagen DNeasy Blood Extraction Kit was used to extract genomic DNA from the blood cell samples. The rearranged chain carries TRBV27 and TRBJ2-5; the central 12 bases match TRBD1. TRBJ2-7 matches the DNA end more closely, so the J call is doubtful. The sample consisted of PBMCs. The sequence came from a middle-aged man in good health and CMV-seropositive. This receptor has the CDR3 CASSSGQGASYEQYF. The sequence in DNA is TGTGCCAGCAGTTCGGGACAGGGGGCCTCCTACGAGCAGTACTTC.